This T cell receptor beta chain originates from a study of CXCR3-negative and CXCR3-positive naive CD8 T cells. Study-wide results and caveats: Naive CXCR3-negative and CXCR3-positive cells had similar TRBV-TRBJ usage; memory differed. Memory CD8+ T cell repertoires were far less diverse than both naive subsets.

Carrying UMI labels, the TRB cDNA libraries were prepared through 5' RACE. Following a re-call of the 5' RACE reads, TCRdb has one entry per CDR3 protein and lacks DNA. The sample holds about 56,000 distinct CDR3 sequences. As concerns this clonotype: Its antigen is unidentified.

Triplicate approximately 300,000-cell sorts were made of each CD8+ T cell subset. CDR1 and CDR2 (germline): LGHNA, YSLEER. The CDR3 totals 16 residues. The chain uses TRBV4-3 and TRBJ2-5; TCRdb picks TRBD1, but there is no DNA to check that call. The material sequenced was memory CD8+ T cells from blood. The TCR comes from a human donor in good health. Some clones in this sample may be carry-over from other donors' samples. CDR3 amino acids: CASSQERDWTQETQYF.